A selection of T cell receptor beta chains follows, all from one sample in a study of blood T cell repertoires in COVID-19. Method: immunoSEQ multiplex PCR; TCRdb's copy keeps in-frame clones and lacks some. The sample lists 160,000 or so clones; around 82% were seen once. The sequencing input was PBMCs or T cells enriched from blood (not recorded which). Receptor source: a man in his sixties who had recovered from COVID-19. Both conserved end residues are part of each CDR3. The order of the fields is V gene, J gene, D gene, CDR3 length, clone size, CDR3 DNA, CDR3 protein. The D gene is left open where the match is weak. For some rows the clone size is stated as once, few or many, or as a class when expanded; others skip it.

TRBV7-9	TRBJ2-3	TRBD2	17	.	TGTGCCAGCAGCTTAGCCAATCTAGCGGGGGCGAGAGATACGCAGTATTTT	CASSLANLAGARDTQYF
TRBV29-1	TRBJ1-2	.	13	.	TGCAGCGTTGGATTAGGTGGGGCGAGGGGCTACACCTTC	CSVGLGGARGYTF
TRBV19	TRBJ2-2	TRBD1	18	.	TGTGCCAGTAGTATTAGACACACGGGACAGGGCCGCACCGGGGAGCTGTTTTTT	CASSIRHTGQGRTGELFF
TRBV12-3/TRBV12-4	TRBJ2-1	.	13	.	TGTGCCAGCAGTTTGCGTGTGGTAAGTGAGCAGTTCTTC	CASSLRVVSEQFF
TRBV28	TRBJ2-4	.	12	.	TGTGCCAGCAGTCCCTCCCGGAACATTCAGTACTTC	CASSPSRNIQYF
TRBV7-9	TRBJ2-5	.	14	.	TGTGCCAGCAGCTCCCTTGGCTCCCAAGAGACCCAGTACTTC	CASSSLGSQETQYF
TRBV7-3	TRBJ2-2	.	16	.	TGTGCCAGCAGCCGGGGGACCGGGATTAACACCGGGGAGCTGTTTTTT	CASSRGTGINTGELFF
TRBV5-4	TRBJ1-2	.	13	.	TGTGCCAGCAGCCTTGAACACGTCTATGGCTACACCTTC	CASSLEHVYGYTF
TRBV7-8	TRBJ1-5	.	16	.	TGTGCCAGCAGCGCAGAGGTGGCCGGAGGGAATCAGCCCCAGCATTTT	CASSAEVAGGNQPQHF
TRBV3-1/TRBV3-2	TRBJ2-1	TRBD2	19	.	TGTGCCAGCAGCCAAGAACGTGGCCCAAGACTAGCGGGATACAATGAGCAGTTCTTC	CASSQERGPRLAGYNEQFF
TRBV7-9	TRBJ2-2	.	17	.	TGTGCCAGCAGCTTAGTCCCGCCTAGCAGATACACCGGGGAGCTGTTTTTT	CASSLVPPSRYTGELFF
TRBV13	TRBJ2-7	.	13	.	TGTGCCAGCAGCTTAGCGGGAGTAGGTGAGCAGTACTTC	CASSLAGVGEQYF
TRBV5-1	TRBJ1-1	.	17	.	TGCGCCAGCAGCTCAGGGCTCACACCTCTCATGAACACTGAAGCTTTCTTT	CASSSGLTPLMNTEAFF
TRBV28	TRBJ1-5	TRBD1	14	.	TGTGCCACCACAGGGGGCGCAAATGGTCAGCCCCAGCATTTT	CATTGGANGQPQHF
TRBV5-4	TRBJ1-3	TRBD1	16	.	TGTGCCAGCAGCCAGGGGGCCCGGCACTCTGGAAACACCATATATTTT	CASSQGARHSGNTIYF
TRBV12-2	TRBJ1-3	.	17	few	TGTGCAAGTCGCCGGACAGGGGGCCCGAGCTCTGGAAACACCATATATTTT	CASRRTGGPSSGNTIYF
TRBV7-6	TRBJ2-3	TRBD2	17	.	TGTGCCAGCAGCTTAGCGCCGTCTAGCGGGAGCACAGATACGCAGTATTTT	CASSLAPSSGSTDTQYF
TRBV14	TRBJ2-2	.	15	.	TGTGCCAGCAGCCCCCAGACAGTGAACACCGGGGAGCTGTTTTTT	CASSPQTVNTGELFF
TRBV28	TRBJ2-5	TRBD2	19	.	TGTGCCAGCACCCCCCGGTACTCCGCTAGCGGGCCCCTCCAAGAGACCCAGTACTTC	CASTPRYSASGPLQETQYF
TRBV6-5	TRBJ2-7	TRBD2	15	.	TGTGCCAGCAGCAGACTAGCGGGAGGGTCCTACGAGCAGTACTTC	CASSRLAGGSYEQYF
TRBV13	TRBJ2-2	.	15	.	TGTGCCAGCAGCCCCCCGACAGCGAACACCGGGGAGCTGTTTTTT	CASSPPTANTGELFF
TRBV14	TRBJ2-1	.	11	.	TGTGCCAGCAGCCTGACTAATGAGCAGTTCTTC	CASSLTNEQFF
TRBV18	TRBJ2-7	.	14	.	TGTGCCAGCTCACCAGTCAGGGGTCCCTACGAGCAGTACTTC	CASSPVRGPYEQYF
TRBV7-8	TRBJ2-5	TRBD1	17	.	TGTGCCAGCAGCTTAGGGCCTCCGACAGGGGGCATGGAGACCCAGTACTTC	CASSLGPPTGGMETQYF
TRBV24-1	TRBJ2-7	TRBD1	13	.	TGTGCCACCAGTGATGGGGACAGCTACGAGCAGTACTTC	CATSDGDSYEQYF
TRBV12-3/TRBV12-4	TRBJ1-5	.	12	.	TGTGCCAGCAGTCCTATTGGACTTGCCCAGCATTTT	CASSPIGLAQHF
TRBV6-2/TRBV6-3	TRBJ2-3	TRBD1	16	once	TGTGCCAGCAGTTCCCGGGACAGGGATTTTGCAGATACGCAGTATTTT	CASSSRDRDFADTQYF
TRBV11-3	TRBJ2-7	TRBD1	14	.	TGTGCCAGCAGCAAGACAGGGACAGAATACGAGCAGTACTTC	CASSKTGTEYEQYF
TRBV5-1	TRBJ2-2	TRBD2	15	.	TGCGCCAGCAGCTTGAAGCGGGGGTATTTCGGGGAGCTGTTTTTT	CASSLKRGYFGELFF
TRBV19	TRBJ1-2	TRBD1	15	.	TGTGCCAGTAGTATAAACCCCGGGACAGGGAATGGCTACACCTTC	CASSINPGTGNGYTF
TRBV28	TRBJ2-7	.	16	.	TGTGCCAGCAGCTCCAGAGGTATTCGCCCCTCCTACGAGCAGTACTTC	CASSSRGIRPSYEQYF
TRBV19	TRBJ2-1	TRBD2	14	few	TGTGCCAGTTCCCCGGGGGGGGATTACAATGAGCAGTTCTTC	CASSPGGDYNEQFF
TRBV28	TRBJ2-7	.	12	.	TGTGCCAGCAGTTTGCCTAATTACGAGCAGTACTTC	CASSLPNYEQYF
TRBV7-2	TRBJ1-4	TRBD1	15	.	TGTGCCAGCAGCTACTCCGGGACAGGGGGTGAAAAACTGTTTTTT	CASSYSGTGGEKLFF
TRBV6-5	TRBJ1-2	.	13	.	TGTGCCAGCACTCGAAGTCCCGGAGGTGGCTACACCTTC	CASTRSPGGGYTF
TRBV7-9	TRBJ2-6	.	18	once	TGTGCCAGCAGCGCGACGTTCAGGGCCGACTCTGGGGCCAACGTCCTGACTTTC	CASSATFRADSGANVLTF
TRBV7-9	TRBJ2-7	TRBD2	15	.	TGTGCCAGCAGCTTTTTGCGGGGGGGCTCCTACGAGCAGTACTTC	CASSFLRGGSYEQYF
TRBV5-4	TRBJ1-1	.	15	.	TGTGCCAGCAGCTACGAGAACCTAGGACTCACTGAAGCTTTCTTT	CASSYENLGLTEAFF
TRBV25-1	TRBJ2-7	.	18	few	TGTGCCAGCAGTGCACAAACTCCGGGACACTCCGTACACTACGAGCAGTACTTC	CASSAQTPGHSVHYEQYF
TRBV3-1/TRBV3-2	TRBJ2-3	.	15	.	TGTGCCAGCAGCCAAGACCAGACAGTCACAGATACGCAGTATTTT	CASSQDQTVTDTQYF
TRBV5-1	TRBJ2-3	TRBD1	15	few	TGCGCCAGCGCGACGGACAGGGGAAGGACAGATACGCAGTATTTT	CASATDRGRTDTQYF
TRBV5-6	TRBJ2-5	.	15	.	TGTGCCAGCAGCCCACTTCGGGACAACCAAGAGACCCAGTACTTC	CASSPLRDNQETQYF
TRBV27	TRBJ2-3	.	14	once	TGTGCCAGCAGTTCAGGGTTTCATACAGATACGCAGTATTTT	CASSSGFHTDTQYF
TRBV2	TRBJ2-5	.	15	few	TGTGCCAGCAGTGAACAGGCTAGCCAGACGGGGACCCAGTACTTC	CASSEQASQTGTQYF
TRBV28	TRBJ2-6	TRBD2	16	.	TGTGCCAGCAAGGGCGGGGGTCGCTCTGGGGCCAACGTCCTGACTTTC	CASKGGGRSGANVLTF
TRBV6-7	TRBJ1-2	TRBD1	16	.	TGTGCCAGCAGTTACAGGGACAGGGGTGGGTACTATGGCTACACCTTC	CASSYRDRGGYYGYTF
TRBV5-1	TRBJ2-7	TRBD2	16	.	TGCGCCAGCAGTTCTCTAGCGGGAGGAGCCCCCTACGAGCAGTACTTC	CASSSLAGGAPYEQYF
TRBV7-9	TRBJ2-3	.	15	.	TGTGCCAGCAGTCATGACAGGCAATGGGCAGATACGCAGTATTTT	CASSHDRQWADTQYF
TRBV24-1	TRBJ2-5	TRBD1	14	.	TGTGCCACCAGTGATTTGGCCGGGACAGGGGCCCAGTACTTC	CATSDLAGTGAQYF